The clone carrying this T cell receptor (beta chain) was detected only a few times. The CDR3 consists of 14 residues. Germline V gives CDR1 MDHEN, CDR2 SYDVKM. Trimming at V came to 6 bases and at J to 3 bases, leaving 4 bases not matched to a gene. This record comes from a study of radiotherapy plus CTLA-4 blockade in lung cancer. Method: immunoSEQ multiplex PCR; TCRdb's copy keeps in-frame clones and lacks some. The sample holds tens of thousands of clones, 77% seen once. The chain recombines TRBV28 with TRBJ2-7, with 11 bases fitting TRBD1. The receptor was derived from a human donor with non-small cell lung cancer whose response to radiotherapy plus ipilimumab could not be evaluated. The input for sequencing was peripheral blood, taken from a patient treated with radiotherapy plus ipilimumab. The CDR3: CASSRDRGVYEQYF. The CDR3 coding sequence is TGTGCCAGCAGCCGGGACAGGGGGGTCTACGAGCAGTACTTC. Supplemented by reference TRBV28 and TRBJ2-7, the full variable domain reads DVKVTQSSRYLVKRTGEKVFLECVQDMDHENMFWYRQDPGLGLRLIYFSYDVKMKEKGDIPEGYSVSREKKERFSLILESASTNQTSMYLCASSRDRGVYEQYFGPGTRLTVT.